These 25 T cell receptor beta chains originate from one sample sequenced in a study of blood T cell repertoires in COVID-19 (dated by TCRdb to 2018 to 2020). Library construction relied on the immunoSEQ multiplex PCR assay. TCRdb re-hosts the immuneACCESS table, in-frame sequences only. Its copies lack some clones; in the studies checked, an unresolved V gene accounts for under half of them, and the cause for the rest is not known. The sample table lists approximately 230,000 clones, around 88% of them with a count of one. The ten largest clonotypes hold roughly 1.4% of the sample. The source material was peripheral blood. These receptors were obtained from a man older than 75 with acute or convalescent COVID-19.

The chain is built from TRBV7-2 and TRBJ2-3, with 13 positions matching TRBD2. The V gene end was trimmed by 3 bases and the J gene end by 3 bases; junction bases not matched to a gene: 0. The CDR3 runs to 15 residues. CDR1 SGHTA and CDR2 FQGNSA come from the germline V gene. This chain's CDR3 is CASSLTSGRTDTQYF. CDR3 coding DNA: TGTGCCAGCAGCTTGACTAGCGGGAGGACAGATACGCAGTATTTT. Full variable domain (outside the CDR3, taken from reference TRBV7-2 and TRBJ2-3): GAGVSQSPSNKVTEKGKDVELRCDPISGHTALYWYRQSLGQGLEFLIYFQGNSAPDKSGLPSDRFSAERTGGSVSTLTIQRTQQEDSAVYLCASSLTSGRTDTQYFGPGTRLTVL.

The CDR3 protein is CASSLGSWKQETQYF. The CDR3, as DNA: TGCGCCAGCAGCTTGGGGAGTTGGAAACAAGAGACCCAGTACTTC. The V gene is TRBV5-1, the J gene TRBJ2-5; no clear D. The CDR3 consists of 15 residues. The germline CDR1 and CDR2 sequences are SGHRS and YFSETQ. Trimming removed 0 bases at V and 2 bases at J, with 11 bases between.

V gene TRBV7-3 combines with J gene TRBJ1-1, with D hard to call. Trimming took off 1 base at V and 1 base at J, with 10 bases between the two ends. The CDR3 has 15 amino acids. CDR1 and CDR2 from the germline V gene are SGHTA and FQGTGA. The CDR3 DNA reads TGTGCCAGCAGCTTAAATCCTTCTCCGAACACTGAAGCTTTCTTT. It translates to CASSLNPSPNTEAFF.

This chain joins TRBV18 and TRBJ1-2; TRBD1 is a possible D gene (5 bases). The germline gives CDR1 KGHSH, CDR2 LQKENI. The CDR3 is made up of 13 amino acids. V was cut by 10 bases and J by 4 bases, with 16 bases left in between. The CDR3 here is CATAIDSTYGYTF. The CDR3 nucleotides are TGTGCCACCGCCATAGACAGCACCTATGGCTACACCTTC.

This sequence joins TRBV29-1 and TRBJ2-7, with 7 positions matching TRBD2. This CDR3 comprises 13 residues. CDR1 and CDR2 (germline): SQVTM, ANQGSEA. The J segment lost 5 bases and the V segment lost 4 bases, leaving 8 bases of the junction unmatched. The CDR3 here is CSVVPSGGDEQYF. CDR3 coding DNA: TGCAGCGTTGTGCCCTCGGGGGGAGACGAGCAGTACTTC.

The V call is TRBV7-7, the J call TRBJ2-5; D might be TRBD2 (6 bases). Germline CDR1 SSHAT, CDR2 FNYEAQ (reference sequence). V shed 3 bases and J shed 5 bases, with 22 bases lying between them. The CDR3 sequence is 17 residues long. CDR3 amino acids: CASSLSRLEGLGETQYF. The CDR3 region has the DNA TGTGCCAGCAGCTTGTCTAGGTTGGAGGGTTTGGGGGAGACCCAGTACTTC.

This chain uses TRBV7-2 with TRBJ1-5, with TRBD1 matching over 9 bases. CDR3 length: 19 amino acids. Germline lookup yields CDR1 SGHTA and CDR2 FQGNSA. After removal of 4 bases from V and 1 base from J, the junction contained 14 bases not matched to a gene. CDR3 amino acids: CASSWGGDRDGSSNQPQHF. CDR3 coding DNA: TGTGCCAGCAGCTGGGGCGGGGACAGGGACGGCTCCAGCAATCAGCCCCAGCATTTT.

This clone was counted once. The gene calls are TRBV7-9 and TRBJ1-1; 7 nucleotides align to TRBD1. V lost 8 bases, J lost 2 bases, and 2 bases stayed unmatched. Germline CDR1 SEHNR, CDR2 FQNEAQ (reference sequence). The CDR3 runs to 12 residues. CDR3 DNA: TGTGCCAGCGGGGACAGTAACACTGAAGCTTTCTTT. Translating it yields CASGDSNTEAFF. The variable domain in full, completed from reference TRBV7-9 and TRBJ1-1, reads DTGVSQNPRHKITKRGQNVTFRCDPISEHNRLYWYRQTLGQGPEFLTYFQNEAQLEKSRLLSDRFSAERPKGSFSTLEIQRTEQGDSAMYLCASGDSNTEAFFGQGTRLTVV.

In regard to this clone: Other nucleotide sequences in the sample specify the same CDR3. The chain uses TRBV19 and TRBJ2-7; 10 nucleotides line up with TRBD1. V dropped 6 bases and J dropped 4; count of bases not matched to a gene: 6. CDR3 length equals 14 residues. The germline CDR1 and CDR2 sequences are LNHDA and SQIVND (reference sequence). The CDR3 region is CASSSRQGAYEQYF. The CDR3 DNA reads as TGTGCCAGTAGCTCCCGACAGGGGGCGTACGAGCAGTACTTC.

This rearrangement joins TRBV5-1 to TRBJ2-1, with 12 positions matching TRBD2. Germline CDR1 reads SGHRS; CDR2 reads YFSETQ. The V segment lost 4 bases and the J segment 0 bases; nucleotides outside the gene matches: 5. The CDR3 length is 17 residues. Written as DNA, the CDR3 is TGCGCCAGCAGCGCCACACTAGCGGGAGGCTCCTACAATGAGCAGTTCTTC. As protein: CASSATLAGGSYNEQFF.

The rearrangement joins TRBV12-5 to TRBJ2-1; 8 bases line up with TRBD2. This CDR3 is built from 14 residues. CDR1 and CDR2 (germline): LGHNT, FRNRAP. After removal of 7 bases from V and 5 bases from J, the junction contained 7 bases not matched to a gene. In nucleotides, the CDR3 is TGTGCTAGTGCCCTCTTAGCGGGAAACAATGAGCAGTTCTTC. This codes for CASALLAGNNEQFF.

This rearrangement joins TRBV19 to TRBJ1-5; D not resolved. Germline loops: CDR1 LNHDA, CDR2 SQIVND (reference sequence). V lost 3 bases and J 9 bases, leaving 12 bases between the germline ends. The CDR3 consists of 13 residues. The CDR3 region is CASSIPSVWPQHF. CDR3 coding DNA: TGTGCCAGTAGTATCCCCTCGGTGTGGCCCCAGCATTTT.

The chain is built from TRBV28 and TRBJ2-2; TRBD2 agrees at 14 bases. CDR1 MDHEN and CDR2 SYDVKM come from the germline V gene. The CDR3 extends over 16 amino acids. J lost 6 bases, V lost 4 bases, and 4 bases had no gene match. The CDR3 coding sequence is TGTGCCAGCAGTTCTGGGACTAGCGGGAGAGCCGGGGAGCTGTTTTTT. Its translation is CASSSGTSGRAGELFF.

The V call is TRBV7-2, the J call TRBJ1-1; no clear D gene. The V gene's germline CDR1 is SGHTA and CDR2 FQGNSA. This CDR3 is built from 16 residues. The V and J ends lost 3 bases and 0 bases respectively, with 14 bases between them. The CDR3 spells CASSFVANQMNTEAFF. The CDR3 DNA reads TGTGCCAGCAGCTTTGTGGCCAACCAAATGAACACTGAAGCTTTCTTT.

The gene calls are TRBV15 and TRBJ2-3; D is ambiguous. In germline, CDR1 is LNHNV, CDR2 YYDKDF (reference sequence). V was trimmed by 0 bases and J by 3 bases, leaving 4 bases between them. CDR3 length: 13 residues. The CDR3 protein is CATSRDRTDTQYF. The CDR3 nucleotides read TGTGCCACCAGCAGAGATAGAACAGATACGCAGTATTTT.

DNA of the CDR3: TGTGCCAGCAGTTCCTACAGGGGGCCTTCCTACGAGCAGTACTTC. It translates to CASSSYRGPSYEQYF. This chain joins TRBV6-5 and TRBJ2-7; 9 bases agree with TRBD1. V trimming: 4 bases; J trimming: 1 base; junction bases outside the gene matches: 5. CDR3 length: 15 residues. Germline lookup yields CDR1 MNHEY and CDR2 SVGAGI.

This rearrangement joins TRBV20-1 to TRBJ2-5; 11 bases are a match to TRBD2. The V gene end was trimmed by 3 bases and the J gene end by 5 bases; junction bases not matched to a gene: 8. This CDR3 has 15 residues. Germline CDR1 reads DFQATT; CDR2 reads SNEGSKA (reference sequence). The CDR3 reads CSASVSGGEFETQYF. CDR3 coding DNA: TGCAGTGCTAGTGTTAGCGGGGGGGAATTTGAGACCCAGTACTTC.

The chain carries TRBV29-1 and TRBJ1-2; 10 bases line up with TRBD1. V shed 0 bases, J shed 6 bases, and the junction held 1 base outside the gene matches. Germline values: CDR1 SQVTM, CDR2 ANQGSEA. There are 13 residues in the CDR3. The CDR3 sequence: CSVEEGQGNGYTF. The CDR3 DNA sequence: TGCAGCGTTGAAGAGGGACAGGGGAATGGCTACACCTTC.

V gene TRBV15 combines with J gene TRBJ2-1; 8 positions match TRBD1. V gave up 8 bases and J gave up 7 bases; unmatched junction bases: 13. This CDR3 has 15 residues. The germline V gene encodes CDR1 LNHNV and CDR2 YYDKDF (reference sequence). This CDR3 reads CATERWGTGQNEQFF. The CDR3 DNA reads as TGTGCCACCGAGAGATGGGGGACAGGACAAAATGAGCAGTTCTTC.

V is TRBV6-5 and J is TRBJ1-2; D unresolved. Germline V gene sequence: CDR1 MNHEY, CDR2 SVGAGI. The CDR3 is 15 residues long. Trimming took 0 bases from V and 1 from J, leaving 9 bases between them. The CDR3 DNA reads TGTGCCAGCAGTTACTCGGGGAGGCTTAACTATGGCTACACCTTC. Translated, it gives CASSYSGRLNYGYTF.

This clone has only one observation. The V call is TRBV5-1, the J call TRBJ1-4; 10 nucleotides line up with TRBD1. From germline, CDR1 is SGHRS and CDR2 YFSETQ. After removal of 4 bases from V and 7 bases from J, the junction contained 7 bases not matched to a gene. The CDR3 loop spans 15 amino acids. CDR3 sequence reads: CASSRQGAQAEKLFF. CDR3 DNA sequence: TGCGCCAGCAGCCGACAGGGGGCGCAGGCTGAAAAACTGTTTTTT.

This clone has at least ten counts. The CDR3 here is CASSEGPGSYEQYF. The CDR3 DNA is TGTGCCAGCAGTGAGGGTCCGGGGTCCTACGAGCAGTACTTC. The chain combines TRBV2 with TRBJ2-7, with D possibly TRBD2 on 5 matching bases. Germline CDR1 reads SNHLY; CDR2 reads FYNNEI. V was pared by 3 bases and J by 1 base, with 10 bases between. The CDR3 is 14 amino acids.

The chain combines TRBV6-2 or TRBV6-3 with TRBJ1-5; 7 positions match TRBD1. V gave up 5 bases and J gave up 5 bases; unmatched junction bases: 9. The CDR3 totals 15 residues. Germline CDR1 reads MNHEY; CDR2 reads SVGEGT. The CDR3 loop is CASSPGGTADQPQHF. DNA of the CDR3: TGTGCCAGCAGTCCCGGAGGGACAGCTGATCAGCCCCAGCATTTT.

This clone has just a few counts. The J gene is TRBJ2-3, the V gene TRBV7-8, with TRBD2 as a possible D gene (5 bases). The CDR3 contains 15 residues. The V gene's germline CDR1 is SGHVS and CDR2 FQNEAQ. Deletions cut 1 base from V and 8 bases from J, with 16 bases between. CDR3 sequence (DNA): TGTGCCAGCAGCTTAGGGACGTCCGCGGCGGGTACGCAGTATTTT. This codes for CASSLGTSAAGTQYF.

The CDR3 is CSARSGAEAFF. CDR3 DNA: TGCAGTGCTAGAAGCGGGGCTGAAGCTTTCTTT. The V and J genes are TRBV20-1 and TRBJ1-1; unclear D gene. The germline CDR1 and CDR2 sequences are DFQATT and SNEGSKA (reference sequence). The CDR3 is made up of 11 amino acids. Trimming took 2 bases from V and 6 from J, leaving 7 bases between them.